These 2 T cell receptor beta chains were sequenced from one sample in a study of T-cell reconstitution after alpha-beta-depleted transplantation in children. As it was prepared, the TCRbeta library received unique molecular identifiers. TCRdb processed the PCR reads anew with MiXCR; each CDR3 protein has one entry. The table lists about 980,000 distinct CDR3 sequences, roughly 29% of them singletons. The sequenced sample was PBMCs, mostly from graft donor cells, obtained 360 days after TCRalphabeta/CD19-depleted stem cell transplant. The receptors were sampled from a boy under three years old who had a stem cell transplant for SCID, so the T cells may come from the graft donor.

This clonotype was picked up a small number of times. J is TRBJ2-7 and V is TRBV6-1, with 8 bases that match TRBD1. From germline, CDR1 is MNHNS and CDR2 SASEGT. The ends lost 2 bases at V and 2 bases at J; junction bases unmatched: 8. The CDR3 length is 16 residues. CDR3 sequence (DNA): TGTGCCAGCAGTGAATCTTGGACAGGGAATACCTACGAGCAGTACTTC. Encoded protein: CASSESWTGNTYEQYF.

The chain is built from TRBV7-6 and TRBJ2-3, with a tentative D call TRBD1 (5 bases). Trimming left V 5 bases short and J 0 bases short, with 18 bases between. Looked up from germline, CDR1 is SGHVS and CDR2 is FNYEAQ. The length of the CDR3 is 17 residues. Here the CDR3 reads CASSLGQGSISTDTQYF. DNA for the CDR3: TGTGCCAGCAGCCTGGGGCAGGGCTCCATAAGCACAGATACGCAGTATTTT.